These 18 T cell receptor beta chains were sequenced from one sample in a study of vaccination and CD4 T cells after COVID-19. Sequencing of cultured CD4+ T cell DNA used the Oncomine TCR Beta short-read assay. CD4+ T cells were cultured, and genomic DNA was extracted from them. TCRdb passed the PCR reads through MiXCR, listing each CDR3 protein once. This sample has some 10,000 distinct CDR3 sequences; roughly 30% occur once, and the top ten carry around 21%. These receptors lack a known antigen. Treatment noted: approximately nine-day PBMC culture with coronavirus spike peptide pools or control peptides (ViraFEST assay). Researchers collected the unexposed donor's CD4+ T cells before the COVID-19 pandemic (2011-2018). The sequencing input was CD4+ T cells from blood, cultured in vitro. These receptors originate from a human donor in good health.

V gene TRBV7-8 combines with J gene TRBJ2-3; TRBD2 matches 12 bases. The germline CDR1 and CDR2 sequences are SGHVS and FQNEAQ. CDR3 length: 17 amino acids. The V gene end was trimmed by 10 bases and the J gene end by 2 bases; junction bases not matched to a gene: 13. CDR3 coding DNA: TGTGCCACCAGTGAGGCGTCTAGCGGGAGGGTCACAGATACGCAGTATTTT. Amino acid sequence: CATSEASSGRVTDTQYF.

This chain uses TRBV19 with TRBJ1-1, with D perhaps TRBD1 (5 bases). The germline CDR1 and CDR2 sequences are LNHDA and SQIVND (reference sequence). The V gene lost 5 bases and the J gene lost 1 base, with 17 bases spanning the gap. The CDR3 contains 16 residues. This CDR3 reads CASSVRFRQPNTEAFF. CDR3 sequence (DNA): TGTGCCAGTAGTGTTCGCTTTCGACAGCCGAACACTGAAGCTTTCTTT.

CDR3 sequence (DNA): TGTGCCAGTTCTAGGGCCGAACCACCTTACGAGCAGTACTTC. This encodes CASSRAEPPYEQYF. The gene calls are TRBV6-1 and TRBJ2-7; no clear D gene. The CDR3 extends over 14 amino acids. In germline, CDR1 is MNHNS, CDR2 SASEGT. Trimming pared 9 bases from V and 4 bases from J, leaving 19 bases between.

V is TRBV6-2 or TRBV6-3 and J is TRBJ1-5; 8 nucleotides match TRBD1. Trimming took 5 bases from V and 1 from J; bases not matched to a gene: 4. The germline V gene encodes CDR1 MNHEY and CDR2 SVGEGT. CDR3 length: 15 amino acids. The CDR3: CASSRQGNSNQPQHF. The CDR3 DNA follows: TGTGCCAGCAGTCGACAGGGGAACAGCAATCAGCCCCAGCATTTT.

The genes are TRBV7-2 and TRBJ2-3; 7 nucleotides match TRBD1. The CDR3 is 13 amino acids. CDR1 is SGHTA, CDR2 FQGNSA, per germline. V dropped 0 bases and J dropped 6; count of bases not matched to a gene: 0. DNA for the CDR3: TGTGCCAGCAGCTTAGCGGACAGGGATACGCAGTATTTT. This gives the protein CASSLADRDTQYF.

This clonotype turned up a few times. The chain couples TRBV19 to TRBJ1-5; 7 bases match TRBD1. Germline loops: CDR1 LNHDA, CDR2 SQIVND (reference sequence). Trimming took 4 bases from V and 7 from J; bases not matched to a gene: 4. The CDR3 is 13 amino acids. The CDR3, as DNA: TGTGCCAGTAGTACGACAGGGTTCCAGCCCCAGCATTTT. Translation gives CASSTTGFQPQHF.

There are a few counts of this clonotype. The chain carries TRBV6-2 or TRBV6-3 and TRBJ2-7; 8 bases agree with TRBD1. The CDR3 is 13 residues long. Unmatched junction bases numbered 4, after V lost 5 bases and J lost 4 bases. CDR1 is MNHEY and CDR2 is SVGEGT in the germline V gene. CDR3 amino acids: CASSRTGTYEQYF. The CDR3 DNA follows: TGTGCCAGCAGTCGGACAGGGACGTACGAGCAGTACTTC.

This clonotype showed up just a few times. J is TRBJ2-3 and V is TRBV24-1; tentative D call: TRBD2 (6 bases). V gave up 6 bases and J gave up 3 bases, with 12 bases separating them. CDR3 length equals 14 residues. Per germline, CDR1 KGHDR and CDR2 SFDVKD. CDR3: CATSSPGRTDTQYF. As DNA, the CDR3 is TGTGCCACCAGTTCACCGGGGAGGACAGATACGCAGTATTTT.

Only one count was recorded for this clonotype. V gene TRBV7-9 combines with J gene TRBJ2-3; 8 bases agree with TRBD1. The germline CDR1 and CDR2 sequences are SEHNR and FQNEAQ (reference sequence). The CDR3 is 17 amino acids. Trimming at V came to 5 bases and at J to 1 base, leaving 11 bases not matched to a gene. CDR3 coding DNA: TGTGCCAGCAGCGGCCGAAAACAGGGGGGAGGCACAGATACGCAGTATTTT. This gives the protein CASSGRKQGGGTDTQYF.

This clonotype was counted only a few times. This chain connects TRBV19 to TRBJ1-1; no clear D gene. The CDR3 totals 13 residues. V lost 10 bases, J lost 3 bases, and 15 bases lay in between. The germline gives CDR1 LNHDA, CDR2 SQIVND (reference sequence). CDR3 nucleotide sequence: TGTGCCACCAAGGTCGACACCGACACTGAAGCTTTCTTT. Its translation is CATKVDTDTEAFF.

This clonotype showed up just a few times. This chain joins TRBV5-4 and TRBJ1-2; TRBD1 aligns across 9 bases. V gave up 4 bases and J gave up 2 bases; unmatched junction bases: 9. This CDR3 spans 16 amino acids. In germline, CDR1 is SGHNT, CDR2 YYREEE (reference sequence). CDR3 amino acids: CASSRIPDRGNYGYTF. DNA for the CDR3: TGTGCCAGCAGCCGAATTCCGGACAGGGGAAACTATGGCTACACCTTC. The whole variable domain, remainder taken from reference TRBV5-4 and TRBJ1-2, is ETGVTQSPTHLIKTRGQQVTLRCSSQSGHNTVSWYQQALGQGPQFIFQYYREEENGRGNFPPRFSGLQFPNYSSELNVNALELDDSALYLCASSRIPDRGNYGYTFGSGTRLTVV.

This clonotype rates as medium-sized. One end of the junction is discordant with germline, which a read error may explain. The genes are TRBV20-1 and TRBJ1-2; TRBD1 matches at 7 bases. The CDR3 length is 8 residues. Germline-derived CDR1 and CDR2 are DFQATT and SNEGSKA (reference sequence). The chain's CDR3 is CSARADRF. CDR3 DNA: TGCAGTGCTAGAGCGGACAGGTTC.

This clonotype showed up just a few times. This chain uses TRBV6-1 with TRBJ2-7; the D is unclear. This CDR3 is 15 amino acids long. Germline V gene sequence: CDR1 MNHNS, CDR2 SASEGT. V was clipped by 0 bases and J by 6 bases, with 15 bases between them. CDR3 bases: TGTGCCAGCAGTGAAGCGCGGAATATTTTCGCCGAGCAGTACTTC. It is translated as CASSEARNIFAEQYF.

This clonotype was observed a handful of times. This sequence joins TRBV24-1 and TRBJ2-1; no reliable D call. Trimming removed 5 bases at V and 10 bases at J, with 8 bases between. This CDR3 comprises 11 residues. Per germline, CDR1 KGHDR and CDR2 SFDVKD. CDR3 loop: CATSARGEQFF. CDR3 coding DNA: TGTGCCACCAGTGCTCGCGGAGAGCAGTTCTTC.

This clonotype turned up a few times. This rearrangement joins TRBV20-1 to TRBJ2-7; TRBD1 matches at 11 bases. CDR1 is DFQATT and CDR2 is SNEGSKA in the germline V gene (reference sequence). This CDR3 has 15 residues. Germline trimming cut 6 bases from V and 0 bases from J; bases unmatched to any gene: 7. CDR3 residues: CSALRTGGISYEQYF. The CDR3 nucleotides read TGCAGTGCCCTTAGGACAGGGGGCATCTCCTACGAGCAGTACTTC.

The CDR3 is CASSQFAGTSLSYEQYF. In DNA, the CDR3 is TGTGCCAGCAGCCAATTTGCCGGGACTAGTCTGAGTTACGAGCAGTACTTC. The V gene is TRBV4-2, the J gene TRBJ2-7, with 8 bases fitting TRBD2. The J segment lost 4 bases and the V segment lost 2 bases, leaving 13 bases of the junction unmatched. Germline lookup yields CDR1 LGHNA and CDR2 YNFKEQ. The CDR3 loop spans 17 amino acids.

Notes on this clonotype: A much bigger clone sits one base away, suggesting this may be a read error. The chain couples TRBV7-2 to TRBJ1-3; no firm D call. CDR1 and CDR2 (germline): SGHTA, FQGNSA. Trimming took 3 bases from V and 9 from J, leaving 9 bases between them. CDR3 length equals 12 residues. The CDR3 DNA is TGTGCCAGCAGCTTTCGGGGTAGCACCATATATTTT. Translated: CASSFRGSTIYF.

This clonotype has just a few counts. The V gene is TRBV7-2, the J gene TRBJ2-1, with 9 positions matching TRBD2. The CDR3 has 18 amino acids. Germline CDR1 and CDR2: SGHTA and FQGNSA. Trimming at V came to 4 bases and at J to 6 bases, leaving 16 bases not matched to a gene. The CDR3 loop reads CASSSRASGTSPSNEQFF. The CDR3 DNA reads TGTGCCAGCAGCTCCAGAGCTAGCGGGACCTCCCCCAGCAATGAGCAGTTCTTC.